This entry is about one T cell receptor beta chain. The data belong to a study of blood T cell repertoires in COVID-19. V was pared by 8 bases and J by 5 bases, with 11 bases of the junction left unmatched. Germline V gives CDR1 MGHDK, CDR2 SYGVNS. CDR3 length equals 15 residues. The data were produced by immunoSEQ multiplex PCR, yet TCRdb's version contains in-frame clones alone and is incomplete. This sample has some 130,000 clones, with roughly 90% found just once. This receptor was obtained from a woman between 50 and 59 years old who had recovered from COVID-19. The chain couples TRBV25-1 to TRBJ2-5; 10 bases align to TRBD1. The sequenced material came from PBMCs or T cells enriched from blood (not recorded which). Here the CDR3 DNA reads TGTGCCAGCGCCGGGGACAGGGGATTATGGGAGACCCAGTACTTC. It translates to CASAGDRGLWETQYF. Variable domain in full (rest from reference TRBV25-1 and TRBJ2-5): EADIYQTPRYLVIGTGKKITLECSQTMGHDKMYWYQQDPGMELHLIHYSYGVNSTEKGDLSSESTVSRIRTEHFPLTLESARPSHTSQYLCASAGDRGLWETQYFGPGTRLLVL.